Listed below are T cell receptor beta chains from one sample, sequenced in a study of glioma-infiltrating T cells. TCRdb re-derived calls from the multiplex PCR reads in MiXCR, one entry per CDR3 protein. This table has 100,000 to 150,000 distinct CDR3 sequences, around 23% appearing once. Sequenced input: glioma tissue, nonneoplastic brain tissue, or PBMCs (not recorded which). The receptors come from a human donor with low-grade glioma or glioblastoma, undergoing nonglioma brain surgery, or in good health (not recorded which). Each CDR3 is given with its conserved first and last residue. D genes are given only for firm matches. Clone size is stated in some rows and not others, as once, few, many or a class when expanded.

size	V	D	J	CDR3	DNA
-	TRBV27	-	TRBJ2-1	CASSLGREQFF	TGTGCCAGCAGTTTAGGAAGGGAGCAGTTCTTC
many	TRBV10-3	-	TRBJ1-4	CAISEGRGSGATNEKLFF	TGTGCCATCAGTGAAGGCAGGGGAAGCGGCGCGACTAATGAAAAACTGTTTTTT
-	TRBV5-4	TRBD1	TRBJ1-2	CASSSGQRPSYGYTF	TGTGCCAGCAGCTCGGGACAGAGACCGTCTTATGGCTACACCTTC
once	TRBV27	-	TRBJ1-4	CARRSRVRSLPPAPLFF	TGTGCCCGCCGTTCCCGGGTCCGCTCTTTGCCTCCTGCCCCCCTGTTTTTT
many	TRBV6-6	-	TRBJ1-5	CASSYSVVPGPTYSNQPQHF	TGTGCCAGCAGTTACTCTGTAGTACCAGGGCCGACTTATAGCAATCAGCCCCAGCATTTT
many	TRBV6-2/TRBV6-3	-	TRBJ2-3	CASSYSTTDTDTQYF	TGTGCCAGCAGTTACTCGACTACTGACACAGATACGCAGTATTTT
many	TRBV4-2	TRBD2	TRBJ2-1	CASSQERAGGFYNEQFF	TGTGCCAGCAGCCAAGAGCGGGCGGGAGGGTTCTACAATGAGCAGTTCTTC
many	TRBV3-1	-	TRBJ2-7	CASSQRGTYEQYF	TGTGCCAGCAGCCAACGGGGAACCTACGAGCAGTACTTC
-	TRBV9	-	TRBJ2-7	CASSVAMGAPYEQYF	TGTGCCAGCAGCGTAGCTATGGGGGCTCCCTACGAGCAGTACTTC
many	TRBV29-1	-	TRBJ2-3	CSVFDWRSTDTQYF	TGCAGCGTTTTTGACTGGCGGAGCACAGATACGCAGTATTTT
-	TRBV6-6	-	TRBJ2-7	CASSQSGGAAYEQYF	TGTGCCAGCAGTCAGAGCGGTGGTGCGGCCTACGAGCAGTACTTC
many	TRBV4-1	-	TRBJ1-6	CASSQETQGRNSPLHF	TGCGCCAGCAGCCAAGAAACCCAGGGGAGGAATTCACCCCTCCACTTT
few	TRBV12-3/TRBV12-4	-	TRBJ2-3	CASSLVGGDTQYF	TGTGCCAGCAGTTTGGTGGGAGGAGATACGCAGTATTTT
many	TRBV20-1	TRBD1	TRBJ2-5	CSARLAGGRGETQYF	TGCAGTGCTAGACTGGCAGGGGGCCGCGGAGAGACCCAGTACTTC
many	TRBV28	-	TRBJ2-7	CASSPRRVGQYF	TGTGCCAGCAGTCCTAGGAGGGTAGGGCAGTACTTC
many	TRBV28	TRBD1	TRBJ2-5	CASSPPGGQETQYF	TGTGCCAGCAGTCCCCCAGGGGGCCAGGAGACCCAGTACTTC
many	TRBV6-1	-	TRBJ2-1	CASSDWGPNNEQFF	TGTGCCAGCAGTGATTGGGGGCCTAACAATGAGCAGTTCTTC
many	TRBV7-9	TRBD2	TRBJ2-1	CASSTRTSGRGSGEQFF	TGTGCCAGCAGCACAAGGACTAGCGGGAGGGGTTCAGGCGAGCAGTTCTTC
many	TRBV7-2	-	TRBJ2-5	CASSFQKEETQYF	TGTGCCAGCAGCTTCCAAAAAGAGGAGACCCAGTACTTC
many	TRBV7-2	TRBD2	TRBJ2-5	CASSPRKLATQETQYF	TGTGCCAGCAGCCCCAGGAAACTAGCGACCCAAGAGACCCAGTACTTC
-	TRBV10-3	TRBD1	TRBJ2-7	CAIRGQGGEQYF	TGTGCCATCCGTGGACAGGGGGGCGAGCAGTACTTC
-	TRBV7-9	-	TRBJ2-7	CASSLVSGRSEQYF	TGTGCCAGCAGCTTAGTTTCCGGCAGGAGCGAGCAGTACTTC
many	TRBV2	-	TRBJ2-2	CASSESRQIGELFF	TGTGCCAGCAGTGAGAGTAGACAGATCGGGGAGCTGTTTTTT
many	TRBV12-3/TRBV12-4	-	TRBJ2-5	CASSPWRETQYF	TGTGCCAGCAGCCCCTGGAGGGAGACCCAGTACTTC
many	TRBV28	-	TRBJ2-7	CASTPGTSYEQYF	TGTGCCAGCACTCCGGGGACTTCGTACGAGCAGTACTTC
many	TRBV7-9	-	TRBJ1-1	CASSSQGLVTEAFF	TGTGCCAGCAGCTCCCAGGGCCTGGTCACTGAAGCTTTCTTT
-	TRBV5-1	-	TRBJ2-5	CASSLLTFLETQYF	TGCGCCAGCAGCTTGTTAACCTTCCTAGAGACCCAGTACTTC
many	TRBV4-1	-	TRBJ1-5	CASSQFGTGGNQPQHF	TGCGCCAGCAGCCAATTCGGGACCGGCGGCAATCAGCCCCAGCATTTT
many	TRBV24-1	TRBD2	TRBJ2-3	CATSDWGTSGRTDTQYF	TGTGCCACCAGTGATTGGGGGACTAGCGGTCGCACAGATACGCAGTATTTT
-	TRBV19	-	TRBJ1-1	CASSIGKMSTEAFF	TGTGCCAGTAGTATCGGGAAAATGAGCACTGAAGCTTTCTTT
many	TRBV20-1	-	TRBJ2-7	CSARLNLYEQYF	TGCAGTGCTCGGTTAAACCTCTACGAGCAGTACTTC
-	TRBV11-1	-	TRBJ2-7	CASSPRGNMGEQYF	TGTGCCAGCAGCCCAAGGGGGAACATGGGGGAGCAGTACTTC
many	TRBV7-2	-	TRBJ2-3	CASSLVTNTDTQYF	TGTGCCAGCAGCTTAGTTACGAACACAGATACGCAGTATTTT
many	TRBV6-2/TRBV6-3	-	TRBJ2-1	CASSYRPGLSSYNEQFF	TGTGCCAGCAGTTACCGTCCCGGCTTGAGCTCCTACAATGAGCAGTTCTTC
many	TRBV3-1	-	TRBJ2-1	CASSRQGGSYNEQFF	TGTGCCAGCAGCCGACAGGGAGGGTCCTACAATGAGCAGTTCTTC
-	TRBV19	-	TRBJ1-1	CASSMGRTEAFF	TGTGCCAGTAGTATGGGTAGGACTGAAGCTTTCTTT
many	TRBV4-1	-	TRBJ2-5	CASSQTYPRGMGETQYF	TGCGCCAGCAGCCAAACATACCCGCGTGGAATGGGAGAGACCCAGTACTTC
once	TRBV11-1	TRBD2	TRBJ2-3	CASRKGLAGEDTQYF	TGTGCCAGCAGGAAGGGACTAGCGGGGGAAGATACGCAGTATTTT
many	TRBV7-3	-	TRBJ2-1	CASSLGGTAGNEQFF	TGTGCCAGCAGCTTAGGGGGGACTGCGGGCAATGAGCAGTTCTTC
-	TRBV18	-	TRBJ2-3	CASSSVSTTLLADTQYF	TGTGCCAGCTCATCTGTGTCCACTACGTTGTTGGCAGATACGCAGTATTTT
many	TRBV19	-	TRBJ2-1	CASSMGVDEQFF	TGTGCCAGTAGTATGGGGGTCGATGAGCAGTTCTTC